This TCR beta chain was retrieved from a study of Graves' ophthalmopathy and Graves' hyperthyroidism. V lost 1 base and J lost 0, with 15 bases in between. CDR3 length equals 18 residues. Germline V gene lookup returns CDR1 SGHVS and CDR2 FQNEAQ. At least ten counts were recorded for this clonotype. As the template, RNA transcripts were used to amplify TCR beta CDR3 regions. The authors performed first-round RT-PCR with HTBI primers and then a second-round multiplex PCR. TCRdb processed the multiplex PCR reads anew with MiXCR; each CDR3 protein has one entry. The repertoire holds hundreds of thousands of distinct CDR3 sequences, with more than 20% as singletons.

The rearrangement joins TRBV7-8 to TRBJ2-2; D gene uncertain. The TCR sequence derives from a woman between 18 and 30 years old with stable Graves' hyperthyroidism. Sequences were obtained from peripheral blood. The CDR3 loop is CASSLVRVYTANTGELFF. In DNA form, the CDR3 reads TGTGCCAGCAGCTTAGTGCGCGTCTACACCGCGAACACCGGGGAGCTGTTTTTT.